This TCR beta chain was sequenced for a study of blood T cell repertoires in COVID-19. Across the whole study: Acute and convalescent COVID-19 samples came from the United States, Italy and Spain.

CDR1 SGHNT and CDR2 YENEEA come from the germline V gene. The CDR3 is made up of 14 amino acids. The ends were cut back, 4 bases at V and 3 bases at J, with 12 bases in the middle. The Seattle patients, enrolled during active infection, were followed longitudinally. Under the authors' procedure: Amplification with reference gene primers provided the estimates of nucleated cell counts. Here immunoSEQ multiplex PCR was the method, and the copy in TCRdb shows in-frame clones only, minus some. D and trimming were read from the DNA, whereas the V and J calls and clone size are those reported in that table. The data hold over 150,000 clones, with more than 75% observed a single time.

This chain connects TRBV11-3 to TRBJ1-1; unclear D gene. The sample taken for sequencing was peripheral blood. The sequence was collected from a man aged 55 to 70 with COVID-19, enrolled during active disease. The DNA for the CDR3 is TGTGCCAGCAGCTCGAGTTCTCTAGACACTGAAGCTTTCTTT. Protein: CASSSSSLDTEAFF.